Listed below are T cell receptor beta chains from one sample, sequenced in a study of cytomegalovirus exposure and HLA in healthy donors. TCRdb's copy holds only in-frame clones and misses some; the assay was immunoSEQ multiplex PCR. The table includes around 50,000 clones, approximately 80% detected once. Sequenced input: PBMCs. These receptors all stem from a middle-aged man in good health and CMV-seronegative. CDR3s include the opening cysteine and the closing phenylalanine or tryptophan. The order of the fields is D gene, clone size, J gene, V gene, CDR3 protein, CDR3 DNA. The D gene is left open where the match is weak. For some rows the clone size is stated as once, few or many, or as a class when expanded; others skip it.

TRBD1,-,TRBJ2-5,TRBV7-6,CASSGTGLETQYF,TGTGCCAGCAGTGGGACAGGGTTAGAGACCCAGTACTTC
TRBD1,-,TRBJ2-5,TRBV6-5,CASSFVQGGYGETQYF,TGTGCCAGCAGTTTCGTCCAAGGGGGCTATGGAGAGACCCAGTACTTC
-,-,TRBJ1-5,TRBV2,CASTGGLQPQHF,TGTGCCAGCACCGGGGGGCTTCAGCCCCAGCATTTT
-,-,TRBJ2-2,TRBV11-2,CASSLSAGNTGELFF,TGTGCCAGCAGCTTATCCGCAGGGAACACCGGGGAGCTGTTTTTT
-,-,TRBJ1-2,TRBV4-2,CASSQVSGAPFYGYTF,TGTGCCAGCAGCCAAGTATCAGGGGCCCCATTCTATGGCTACACCTTC
TRBD1,-,TRBJ1-2,TRBV5-4,CASSRQGALFGYTF,TGTGCCAGCAGCCGACAGGGGGCCCTTTTTGGCTACACCTTC
TRBD2,-,TRBJ2-1,TRBV19,CASSIPGGASNEQFF,TGTGCCAGTAGTATCCCCGGGGGGGCCTCTAATGAGCAGTTCTTC
-,-,TRBJ1-1,TRBV5-1,CASQHSQGMNTEAFF,TGCGCCAGCCAGCACTCCCAGGGGATGAACACTGAAGCTTTCTTT
TRBD1,-,TRBJ2-5,TRBV11-3,CASSDTTDRGHETQYF,TGTGCCAGCAGCGACACTACGGACAGGGGGCACGAGACCCAGTACTTC
TRBD2,-,TRBJ2-2,TRBV13,CASSSYPGAGGLDTGELFF,TGTGCCAGCAGCTCCTACCCCGGGGCGGGGGGGCTTGACACCGGGGAGCTGTTTTTT
-,-,TRBJ1-1,TRBV30,CAWSDTGTYTEAFF,TGTGCCTGGAGTGACACAGGGACCTACACTGAAGCTTTCTTT
-,-,TRBJ1-3,TRBV6-5,CASSYRVPSSGYTIYF,TGTGCCAGCAGTTACCGAGTTCCCAGTTCAGGTTACACCATATATTTT
TRBD1,once,TRBJ1-1,TRBV30,CAWTTGGPYTEAFF,TGTGCCTGGACTACAGGGGGCCCCTACACTGAAGCTTTCTTT
-,-,TRBJ2-3,TRBV27,CASSPLSMGGGSTDTQYF,TGTGCCAGCAGTCCTCTCTCCATGGGGGGTGGTAGCACAGATACGCAGTATTTT
TRBD1,-,TRBJ1-1,TRBV28,CASRWTGGTEAFF,TGTGCCAGCAGATGGACAGGGGGCACTGAAGCTTTCTTT
TRBD1,-,TRBJ1-4,TRBV7-8,CASSPLMTGREKLFF,TGTGCCAGCAGCCCGTTGATGACAGGGCGGGAAAAACTGTTTTTT
-,-,TRBJ1-2,TRBV15,CATSEGQLGGYTF,TGTGCCACCAGCGAAGGACAGCTGGGGGGCTACACCTTC
-,-,TRBJ2-7,TRBV11-3,CASSEGGSYEQYF,TGTGCCAGTTCAGAGGGGGGGTCCTACGAGCAGTACTTC
-,-,TRBJ1-4,TRBV10-3,CAISESAGGTREKLFF,TGTGCCATCAGTGAGTCGGCGGGGGGCACGCGTGAAAAACTGTTTTTT
TRBD1,-,TRBJ1-3,TRBV5-4,CASSLGTGRNTIYF,TGTGCCAGCAGCTTAGGGACAGGGAGAAACACCATATATTTT
-,-,TRBJ1-1,TRBV16,CASSHIDTEAFF,TGTGCCAGCAGCCATATAGACACTGAAGCTTTCTTT
TRBD2,-,TRBJ2-3,TRBV9,CASSAGGGTSTDTQYF,TGTGCCAGCAGCGCTGGCGGGGGGACCAGCACAGATACGCAGTATTTT
-,-,TRBJ1-1,TRBV27,CASSYRPGAMNTEAFF,TGTGCCAGCAGTTATAGGCCAGGGGCCATGAACACTGAAGCTTTCTTT
TRBD1,-,TRBJ2-3,TRBV19,CASKSGDRGTDTQYF,TGTGCCAGCAAATCCGGGGACAGGGGCACAGATACGCAGTATTTT
TRBD1,-,TRBJ2-3,TRBV19,CASSHRGQGNTDTQYF,TGTGCCAGTTCCCACCGGGGACAGGGGAACACAGATACGCAGTATTTT
-,once,TRBJ1-5,TRBV27,CASSPRGDEWILAQHF,-
TRBD1,-,TRBJ2-7,TRBV12-5,CASGWVEGASYEQYF,TGTGCTAGTGGTTGGGTAGAGGGGGCTTCCTACGAGCAGTACTTC
-,once,TRBJ2-1,TRBV7-9,CASSSSRGAPYNEQFF,TGTGCCAGCAGCTCGTCCCGGGGGGCCCCCTACAATGAGCAGTTCTTC
-,-,TRBJ2-3,TRBV7-6,CASSLGGPADTQYF,TGTGCCAGCAGCTTAGGGGGGCCGGCAGATACGCAGTATTTT
TRBD2,-,TRBJ2-3,TRBV27,CASSFHSGGAVRRQYF,TGTGCCAGCAGTTTCCATAGCGGGGGGGCCGTCCGGAGGCAGTATTTT
TRBD2,-,TRBJ2-5,TRBV28,CASSWGLAGGRETQYF,TGTGCCAGCAGCTGGGGACTAGCGGGGGGGCGAGAGACCCAGTACTTC
-,-,TRBJ1-1,TRBV7-9,CASSPPAGTETFF,TGTGCCAGCAGTCCTCCCGCGGGCACTGAAACTTTCTTT
-,few,TRBJ2-3,TRBV4-1,CASSQPGQTDTQYF,TGCGCCAGCAGCCAACCTGGACAGACAGATACGCAGTATTTT
TRBD2,-,TRBJ2-5,TRBV6-6,CASASSGGYETQYF,TGTGCCAGCGCATCTAGCGGGGGCTATGAGACCCAGTACTTC
-,-,TRBJ1-5,TRBV19,CASSIPGIVNPNQPQHF,TGTGCCAGTAGTATACCAGGGATTGTGAACCCTAATCAGCCCCAGCATTTT
-,-,TRBJ1-2,TRBV7-2,CASSLSPGGYTF,TGTGCCAGCAGCCTAAGTCCCGGTGGCTACACCTTC
-,-,TRBJ2-5,TRBV11-3,CASSQTRGTQYF,TGTGCCAGCAGCCAGACCCGGGGGACCCAGTACTTC
-,-,TRBJ1-5,TRBV28,CASSLEDQPQHF,TGTGCCAGCAGTTTAGAGGATCAGCCCCAGCATTTT
-,once,TRBJ1-2,TRBV5-1,CASSLNGEGYGYTF,TGCGCCAGCAGCTTGAACGGGGAGGGCTATGGCTACACCTTC
TRBD1,-,TRBJ1-2,TRBV5-1,CASSRGQGASEGGYTF,TGCGCCAGCAGCCGAGGACAGGGGGCTAGCGAGGGTGGCTACACCTTC
TRBD1,-,TRBJ1-5,TRBV5-1,CASSESRGDRGGQPQHF,TGCGCCAGCAGCGAAAGCCGGGGGGACAGGGGTGGTCAGCCCCAGCATTTT
TRBD1,-,TRBJ1-3,TRBV5-1,CASSPGTGGAGNTIYF,TGCGCCAGCAGCCCCGGAACAGGGGGAGCTGGAAACACCATATATTTT
-,-,TRBJ2-3,TRBV25-1,CASSELLGATDTQYF,TGTGCCAGCAGTGAACTGCTGGGGGCGACAGATACGCAGTATTTT
TRBD1,-,TRBJ2-7,TRBV6-5,CASSYRRGQGFPEQYF,TGTGCCAGCAGTTACCGCCGGGGACAGGGGTTCCCCGAGCAGTACTTC
-,-,TRBJ2-7,TRBV5-6,CASSSLKGTYEQYF,TGTGCCAGCAGCTCACTCAAGGGGACCTACGAGCAGTACTTC
TRBD1,-,TRBJ1-2,TRBV6-5,CASSTGGANYGYTF,TGTGCCAGCAGTACAGGGGGAGCTAACTATGGCTACACCTTC
TRBD1,-,TRBJ2-3,TRBV6-1,CASSEISTGADTQYF,TGTGCCAGCAGTGAAATATCGACAGGGGCCGATACGCAGTATTTT
TRBD2,once,TRBJ2-7,TRBV4-1,CASSQEPGLATDEQYF,TGCGCCAGCAGCCAGGAGCCGGGACTAGCAACGGACGAGCAGTACTTC
TRBD2,-,TRBJ2-3,TRBV7-2,CASSLESWRGGDDTQYF,TGTGCCAGCAGCTTAGAATCCTGGCGGGGGGGTGACGATACGCAGTATTTT
-,few,TRBJ1-2,TRBV4-2,CASSQDPRAGGYTF,TGTGCCAGCAGCCAAGATCCCCGGGCGGGCGGCTACACCTTC
TRBD1,-,TRBJ1-4,TRBV19,CASSPSLWGRGTGELFF,TGTGCCAGTAGTCCATCCTTGTGGGGCAGGGGGACTGGAGAACTGTTTTTT
TRBD1,-,TRBJ2-7,TRBV6-6,CASREWDRENEQYF,TGTGCCAGCAGGGAATGGGACAGAGAAAACGAGCAGTACTTC
TRBD1,-,TRBJ1-1,TRBV4-2,CASSQVAGGITEAFF,TGTGCCAGCAGCCAAGTTGCAGGGGGCATCACTGAAGCTTTCTTT
-,-,TRBJ2-5,TRBV11-3,CASSTFGGRVGETQYF,TGTGCCAGCAGCACATTTGGGGGCAGGGTCGGAGAGACCCAGTACTTC
TRBD1,-,TRBJ1-5,TRBV6-1,CASSERGQGADLIQPQHF,TGTGCCAGCAGTGAACGGGGACAGGGGGCAGATTTGATTCAGCCCCAGCATTTT
TRBD1,-,TRBJ1-2,TRBV10-3,CAISRQGGTGYTF,TGTGCCATCAGCAGACAGGGGGGTACTGGCTACACCTTC
TRBD2,-,TRBJ2-1,TRBV28,CASSPGLAGDYNEQFF,TGTGCCAGCAGTCCCGGACTAGCGGGGGACTACAATGAGCAGTTCTTC
TRBD1,once,TRBJ1-2,TRBV18,CASSHGGGQYYGYTF,TGTGCCAGCTCACACGGAGGGGGACAGTACTATGGCTACACCTTC
-,-,TRBJ1-4,TRBV28,CASSSEGEEKLFF,TGTGCCAGCAGTTCCGAGGGAGAGGAAAAACTGTTTTTT